This T cell receptor beta chain derives from a study of T cell clonotyping in hematopoietic cell transplantation. Repertoires were generated with immunoSEQ multiplex PCR, while TCRdb's copy carries only in-frame clones and drops some. Here the sample spans approximately 10,000 clones, about 47% being singletons. From germline, CDR1 is GTSNPN and CDR2 SVGIG (reference sequence). The CDR3 is 14 amino acids. The V gene end was trimmed by 3 bases and the J gene end by 8 bases; junction bases not matched to a gene: 7. The input for sequencing was peripheral blood mononuclear cells, taken 100 days after allogeneic stem cell transplant. V is TRBV30 and J is TRBJ2-1, with 10 bases matching TRBD2. This TCR came from a female patient aged 50-59 years who had an allogeneic stem cell transplant from an unrelated donor, so the T cells may come from the graft donor. Some clones in this sample may be carry-over from other donors' samples. CDR3 loop: CAWSGGLAVHEQFF. The CDR3 nucleotides read TGTGCCTGGAGCGGTGGACTAGCGGTGCATGAGCAGTTCTTC.